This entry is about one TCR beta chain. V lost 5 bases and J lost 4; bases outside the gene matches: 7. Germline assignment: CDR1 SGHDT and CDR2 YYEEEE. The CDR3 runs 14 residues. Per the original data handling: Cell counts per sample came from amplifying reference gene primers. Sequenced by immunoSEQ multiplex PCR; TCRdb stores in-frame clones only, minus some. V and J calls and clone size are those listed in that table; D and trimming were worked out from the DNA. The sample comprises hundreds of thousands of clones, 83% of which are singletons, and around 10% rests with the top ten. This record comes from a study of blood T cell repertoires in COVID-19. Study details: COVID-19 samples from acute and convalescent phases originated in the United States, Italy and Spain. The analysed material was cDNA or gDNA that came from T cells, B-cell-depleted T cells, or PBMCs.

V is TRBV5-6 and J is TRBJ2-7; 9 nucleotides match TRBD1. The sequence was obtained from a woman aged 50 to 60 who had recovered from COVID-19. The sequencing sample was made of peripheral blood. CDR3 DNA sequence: TGTGCCAGCAGTCCTGGGACAGGGACGTACGAGCAGTACTTC. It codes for CASSPGTGTYEQYF.